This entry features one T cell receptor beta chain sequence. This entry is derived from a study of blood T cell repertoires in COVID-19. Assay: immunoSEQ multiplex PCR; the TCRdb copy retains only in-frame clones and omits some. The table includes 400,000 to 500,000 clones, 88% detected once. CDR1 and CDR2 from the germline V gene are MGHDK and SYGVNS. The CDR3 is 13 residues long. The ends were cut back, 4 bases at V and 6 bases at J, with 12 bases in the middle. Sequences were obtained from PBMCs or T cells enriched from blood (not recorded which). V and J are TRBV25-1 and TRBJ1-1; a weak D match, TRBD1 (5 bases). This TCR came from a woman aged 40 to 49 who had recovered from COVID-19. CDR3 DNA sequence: TGTGCCAGCAGTGGAGTGGGGGAGGCTGAAGCTTTCTTT. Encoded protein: CASSGVGEAEAFF.